What follows describes a single TCR beta chain. These data come from a study of blood T cell repertoires in COVID-19. Turning to the study itself: COVID-19 samples collected from the United States, Italy and Spain covered acute and convalescent phases.

Trimming cost V 2 bases and J 8 bases; bases outside gene matches: 8. Germline V gene lookup returns CDR1 LGHDT and CDR2 YNNKEL (reference sequence). The CDR3 loop spans 15 amino acids. Authors' data handling: Cell counts per sample came from amplifying reference gene primers. Some clones are missing from TCRdb's copy, which holds only in-frame ones; the method was immunoSEQ multiplex PCR. For V, J and clone size, that table is used; D and trimming come from the DNA. Counted here are 270,000 or so clones, around nine tenths occurring once; the ten biggest clones make up roughly 3%. Participants were placed into cohorts based on the clinical history they reported. Donors in Cohort 3 who had recovered were those with two negative PCRs, healthcare professional clearance, or resolution of their symptoms.

This sequence was found in a woman aged 18-29 years who had recovered from COVID-19. The gene calls are TRBV3-1 (or the pseudogene TRBV3-2) and TRBJ2-1; 8 bases align to TRBD2. Material: PBMCs or T cells enriched from blood (not recorded which). CDR3 sequence: CASSQNPGGADEQFF. CDR3 in DNA: TGTGCCAGCAGCCAAAACCCCGGGGGGGCGGATGAGCAGTTCTTC.